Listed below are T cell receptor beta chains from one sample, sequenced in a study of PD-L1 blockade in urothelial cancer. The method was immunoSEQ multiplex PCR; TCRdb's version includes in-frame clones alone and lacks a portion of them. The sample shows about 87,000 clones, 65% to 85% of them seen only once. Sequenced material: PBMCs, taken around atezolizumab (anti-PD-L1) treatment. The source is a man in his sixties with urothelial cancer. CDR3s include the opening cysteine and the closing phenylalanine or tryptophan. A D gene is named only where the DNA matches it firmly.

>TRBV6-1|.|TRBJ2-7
CASSPGKAGSYEQYF
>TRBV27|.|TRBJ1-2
CASSFLGGGYGYTF
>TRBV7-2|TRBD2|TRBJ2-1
CASSSPSGSRNEQFF
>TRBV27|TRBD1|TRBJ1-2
CASRLTGASSGYTF
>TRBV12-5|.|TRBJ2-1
CASGLVSEQFF
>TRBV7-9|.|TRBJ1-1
CASSLELESAEAFF
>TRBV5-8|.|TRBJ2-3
CASSLVESRGSGQYF
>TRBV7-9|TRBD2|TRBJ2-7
CASSLWTSGYSSYEQYF
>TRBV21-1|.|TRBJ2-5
CASSKGSRHSQGTGETQYF
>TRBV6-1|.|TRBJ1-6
CASSEAPNSPLHF
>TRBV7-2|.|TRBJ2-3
CASSLAAGDTQYF
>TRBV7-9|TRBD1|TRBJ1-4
CASSLATGSEKLFF
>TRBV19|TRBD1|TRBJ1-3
CASSAPGQGVTIYF
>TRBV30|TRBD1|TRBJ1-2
CAWRGGQGGNNGYTF
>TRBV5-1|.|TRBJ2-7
CASSFVEHAGTYEQYF
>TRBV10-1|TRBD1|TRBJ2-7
CASTKELSARDRLYEQYF
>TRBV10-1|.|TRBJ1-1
CASSAWGQGSLYF
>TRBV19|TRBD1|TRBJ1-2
CASSQSGTVTGYGYTF
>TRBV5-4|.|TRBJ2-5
CASSLDAWGETQYF
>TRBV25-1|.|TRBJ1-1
CASNPRGGKTEAFF
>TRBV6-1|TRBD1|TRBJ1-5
CASSDIDRGHQPQHF
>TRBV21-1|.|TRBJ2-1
CASSKTGPQSYNEQFF
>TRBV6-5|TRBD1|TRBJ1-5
CASTETGAAQPQHF
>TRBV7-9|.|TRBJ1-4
CASSRKGGGEKLFF
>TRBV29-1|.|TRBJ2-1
CTGLQGSSYNEQFF
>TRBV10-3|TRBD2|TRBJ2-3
CAITGGAGYSTDTQYF
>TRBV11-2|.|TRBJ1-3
CASSPQRGRNTIYF
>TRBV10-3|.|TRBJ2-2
CAITKDSANTGELFF
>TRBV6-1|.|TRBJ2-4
CASSGDRLVKNIQYF
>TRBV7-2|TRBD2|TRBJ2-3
CASSWRTSGATDTQYF
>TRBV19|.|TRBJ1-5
CASRGGDQPQHF
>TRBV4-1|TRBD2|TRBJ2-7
CASSQDGGLAGGYAYEQYF
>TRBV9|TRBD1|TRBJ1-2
CASSVDRDGGYTF
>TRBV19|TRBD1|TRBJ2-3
CASSLGTGGTDTQYF
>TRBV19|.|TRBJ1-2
CAVGVSNYGYTF
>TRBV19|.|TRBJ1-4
CASSTVTTNEKLFF
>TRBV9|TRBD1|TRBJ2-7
CASSPRTGAYEQYF
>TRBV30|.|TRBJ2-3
CATSGGGGTDTQYF
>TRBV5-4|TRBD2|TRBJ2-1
CASSSGTTLYNEQFF
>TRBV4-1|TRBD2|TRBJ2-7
CASSPGRAAGDEQYF
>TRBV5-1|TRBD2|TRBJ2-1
CASSLPSSGGANEQFF
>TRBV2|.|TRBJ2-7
CASSEGAGTYEQYF
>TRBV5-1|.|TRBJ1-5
CASSPDSSNQPQHF
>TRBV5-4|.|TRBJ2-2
CASSFRLTPATGELFF
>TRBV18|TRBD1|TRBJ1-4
CASSPTGTGKEKLFF